This TCR beta chain emerged from a study of technical replicates of blood from a handful of donors (dated by TCRdb to the late 2010s). The CDR3 has 14 amino acids, counting the end cysteine and phenylalanine. Only the CDR3 portion is preserved as DNA: 42 bases, with reading frame beginning at the first base. Deletion took 11 bases off V and 4 bases off J, with a span of 18 bases between the germline ends. From the germline V gene, CDR1 is SGHTA and CDR2 is FQGTGA. This clone appeared a few times. What this receptor recognizes is not known. Per-nucleotide qualities are absent, and no much larger clonotype sits a single base away. The library was prepared using the immunoSEQ multiplex PCR assay. TCRdb limited this immuneACCESS table to in-frame rearrangements with V and J called. A share of clones is missing; checked studies link under half to unresolved V genes, and the rest is unexplained. The sample profile shows over 50,000 clones; about 95% of them were found once. In total, the top ten clones hold 0.22% of the sample.

This chain joins TRBV7-3 to TRBJ1-3; confidence is insufficient to name the D gene. The TCR comes from a human donor in good health. Sequenced: T cells isolated from PBMCs. The CDR3 loop reads CARERGFFGNTIYF. The nucleotide sequence reads as follows: TGTGCCCGGGAGCGGGGATTCTTCGGAAACACCATATATTTT. With all but the CDR3 taken from the reference TRBV7-3 and TRBJ1-3 genes, the full variable domain is: GAGVSQTPSNKVTEKGKYVELRCDPISGHTALYWYRQSLGQGPEFLIYFQGTGAADDSGLPNDRFFAVRPEGSVSTLKIQRTERGDSAVYLCARERGFFGNTIYFGEGSWLTVV.